A single sample gave rise to the 9 T cell receptor beta chains below, sequenced in a study of OX40 agonist ivuxolimab in advanced cancers. Sequenced by immunoSEQ multiplex PCR; TCRdb stores in-frame clones only, minus some. In the table there are 98,000 or so clones, 75% to 90% of which are singletons. The source was CD4+ or CD8+ T cells sorted from blood, collected in a trial of the OX40 agonist ivuxolimab. These receptor sequences come from an adult with an advanced solid tumor such as melanoma, head and neck, liver or kidney cancer.

This rearrangement joins TRBV30 to TRBJ2-7; 8 nucleotides agree with TRBD1. CDR1 is GTSNPN, CDR2 SVGIG, per germline (reference sequence). J was trimmed by 6 bases and V by 4 bases; bases with no gene match: 8. The CDR3 has 13 residues. CDR3 coding DNA: TGTGCCTGGAACCGGCAGGGGGCCAGCGAGCAGTACGTC. Protein sequence: CAWNRQGASEQYV.

The chain joins TRBV28 to TRBJ2-6; D might be TRBD1 or TRBD2, each matching 6 bases. This CDR3 has 16 residues. Germline loops: CDR1 MDHEN, CDR2 SYDVKM. V gave up 5 bases and J gave up 3 bases, with 14 bases separating them. The CDR3 loop is CASSRIQGGGANVLTF. The CDR3 DNA sequence: TGTGCCAGCAGTCGAATACAGGGAGGTGGGGCCAACGTCCTGACTTTC.

V and J are TRBV27 and TRBJ2-1; TRBD1 agrees at 10 bases. With 4 bases clipped from V and 8 bases from J, the junction kept 8 bases outside the gene matches. Germline CDR1 and CDR2: MNHEY and SMNVEV (reference sequence). The CDR3 is made up of 15 amino acids. The CDR3, as DNA: TGTGCCAGCAGTTCCTCCGGGACAGGGGAGCATGAGCAGTTCTTC. Translation: CASSSSGTGEHEQFF.

V and J are TRBV11-3 and TRBJ2-5, with 8 bases lining up with TRBD1. The CDR3 covers 15 residues. The trim removed 5 bases at V and 2 bases at J, leaving 7 bases unmatched. Per germline, CDR1 SGHNT and CDR2 YENEEA. The DNA of the CDR3 is TGTGCCAGCAGCCCCGGACAGGGAGATCAAGAGACCCAGTACTTC. Its protein is CASSPGQGDQETQYF.

The J gene is TRBJ1-1, the V gene TRBV30; D might be TRBD1 (6 bases). The CDR3 consists of 14 residues. Per germline, CDR1 GTSNPN and CDR2 SVGIG (reference sequence). V lost 5 bases and J lost 5, with 18 bases in between. The DNA for the CDR3 is TGTGCCTGGGAACCACAGGGAGTGGGGACTGAAGCTTTCTTT. Protein product: CAWEPQGVGTEAFF.

The CDR3 sequence is CASRPGLLYIEQYF. DNA for the CDR3: TGTGCCAGCAGACCGGGACTACTCTACATCGAGCAGTACTTC. The chain couples TRBV27 to TRBJ2-7, with TRBD2 matching 7 bases. Germline CDR1 MNHEY, CDR2 SMNVEV (reference sequence). V lost 6 bases, J lost 6 bases, and 11 bases stayed unmatched. The CDR3 sequence is 14 residues long.

The chain combines TRBV5-6 with TRBJ1-5; TRBD1 matches 9 bases. Germline V lookup: CDR1 SGHDT, CDR2 YYEEEE. This CDR3 has 13 residues. Trimming cost V 4 bases and J 5 bases; bases outside gene matches: 1. The CDR3 here is CASSRTGDQPQHF. The CDR3 DNA reads as TGTGCCAGCAGCCGGACAGGGGATCAGCCCCAGCATTTT.

The chain employs TRBV7-2 and TRBJ2-1, with 7 bases lining up with TRBD2. CDR1 and CDR2 from the germline V gene are SGHTA and FQGNSA. The CDR3 runs to 15 residues. After removal of 5 bases from V and 4 bases from J, the junction contained 8 bases not matched to a gene. CDR3 sequence: CASSPSGLGYNEQFF. DNA for the CDR3: TGTGCCAGCAGCCCCTCAGGACTAGGGTACAATGAGCAGTTCTTC.

CDR3 nucleotide sequence: TGTGCCAGCAGCCCCGGATCGGACGATACGCAGTATTTT. This sequence encodes CASSPGSDDTQYF. The rearrangement links TRBV7-3 to TRBJ2-3, with D unclear. The CDR3 length is 13 residues. Germline-derived CDR1 and CDR2 are SGHTA and FQGTGA. Trimming cost V 5 bases and J 6 bases, with 12 bases left between them.